This T cell receptor beta chain was recovered during a study of human T cells and chemical hapten exposure. Study details: Small volume differences among pooled libraries mainly caused per-sample TCR yield variation.

Findings and limits, study-wide: DPC sensitization did not alter TCRs above 1 in 1000 frequency.

In this sample, this clonotype turned up a few times. Its antigen remains unidentified. Unique molecular identifiers were affixed to discrete cDNA molecules within the library. In the original analysis: Counting gave a median of around 96,000 TCRs per sample, with values ranging from about 23,224 to 700,000. TCRdb used MiXCR to reprocess the reads, holding one entry per CDR3 protein. The V and J calls and clone size come from TCRdb's table, not from the authors' own analysis. The table has about 120,000 distinct CDR3 sequences, around 8.5% seen once. It was from unfractionated whole blood that total RNA was extracted. The CDR3 consists of 14 residues. Trimming cost V 5 bases and J 7 bases, with 17 bases left between them. Germline CDR1 SGHAT, CDR2 FQNNGV.

Sequenced input: whole blood. The sequence came from a human donor in good health. Some clones in this sample may be carry-over from other donors' samples. The V call is TRBV11-2, the J call TRBJ1-2; a possible D gene is TRBD1 (5 bases). The CDR3 DNA follows: TGTGCCAGCAGCCTAACTCGATACGGGGCTGGCTACACCTTC. As protein: CASSLTRYGAGYTF.